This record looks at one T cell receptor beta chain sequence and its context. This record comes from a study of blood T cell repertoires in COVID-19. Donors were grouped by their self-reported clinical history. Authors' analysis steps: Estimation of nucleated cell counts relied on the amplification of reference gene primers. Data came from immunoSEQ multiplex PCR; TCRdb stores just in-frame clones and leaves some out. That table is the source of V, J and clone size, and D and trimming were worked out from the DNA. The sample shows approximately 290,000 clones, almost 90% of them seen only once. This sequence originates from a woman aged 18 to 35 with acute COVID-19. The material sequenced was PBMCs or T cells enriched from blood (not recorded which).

The CDR3 nucleotides read TGTGCCAGCAGCTTACAGGGTTGGGGTCGAGACTACGAGCAGTACTTC. Translated: CASSLQGWGRDYEQYF. The chain uses TRBV7-2 and TRBJ2-7, with D possibly matching TRBD1 (5 bases). V was cut by 2 bases and J by 3 bases, with 17 bases left in between. Germline CDR1 and CDR2: SGHTA and FQGNSA. The CDR3 spans 16 residues.